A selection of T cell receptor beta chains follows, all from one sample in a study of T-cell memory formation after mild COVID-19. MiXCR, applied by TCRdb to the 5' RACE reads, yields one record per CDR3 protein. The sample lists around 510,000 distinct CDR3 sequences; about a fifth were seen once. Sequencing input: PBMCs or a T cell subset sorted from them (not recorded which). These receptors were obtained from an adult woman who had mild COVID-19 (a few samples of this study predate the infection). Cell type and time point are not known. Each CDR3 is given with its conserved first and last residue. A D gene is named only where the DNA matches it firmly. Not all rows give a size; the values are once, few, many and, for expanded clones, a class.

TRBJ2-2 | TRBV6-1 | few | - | TGTGCCAGCAGTGAAGGACATGAGCCAACCGGGGAGCTGTTTTTT | CASSEGHEPTGELFF
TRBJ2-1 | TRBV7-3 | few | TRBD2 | TGTGCCAGCAGCGTACTAGCGGGAAAGACGGATGAGCAGTTCTTC | CASSVLAGKTDEQFF
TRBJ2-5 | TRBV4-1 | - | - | TGCGCCAGCAGCCAAGAAGGCCCAGAGACCCAGTACTTC | CASSQEGPETQYF
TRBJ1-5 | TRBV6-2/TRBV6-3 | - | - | TGTGCCAGCAGTTACCGCTTATCGGGGCGTGCCAATCAGCCCCAGCATTTT | CASSYRLSGRANQPQHF
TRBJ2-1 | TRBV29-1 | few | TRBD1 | TGCAGCGTGGAGCCGGGACAGGTCTACAATGAGCAGTTCTTC | CSVEPGQVYNEQFF
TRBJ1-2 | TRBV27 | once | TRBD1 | TGTGCCAGCAGTTTACGGGGACAGGGGGGCATTTATGGCTACACCTTC | CASSLRGQGGIYGYTF
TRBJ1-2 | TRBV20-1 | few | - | TGCAGTGCCCGGGTACCTAACTATGGCTACACCTTC | CSARVPNYGYTF
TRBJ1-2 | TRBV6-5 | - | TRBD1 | TGTGCCACCATGGACAGGGAGGAGGTTGGCTACACCTTC | CATMDREEVGYTF
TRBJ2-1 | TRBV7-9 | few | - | TGTGCCAGCAGCTTTGAGGGGTTC | CASSFEGF
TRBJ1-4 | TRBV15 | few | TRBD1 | TGTGCCACCAGCAGACGCACCACTAACAGGGGGGTGGGTGAAAAACTGTTTTTT | CATSRRTTNRGVGEKLFF
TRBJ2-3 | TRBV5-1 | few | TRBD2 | TGCGCCAGCAGGCCCGGGACTACTAGCACAGATACGCAGTATTTT | CASRPGTTSTDTQYF
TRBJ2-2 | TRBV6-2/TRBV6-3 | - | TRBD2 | TGTGCCAGCATACTAGCGGGGACGAACACCGGGGAGCTGTTTTTT | CASILAGTNTGELFF
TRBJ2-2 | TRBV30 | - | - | TGTGCCTGGAGATCCGGACCGGGCGGGGCCGGGGAGCTGTTTTTT | CAWRSGPGGAGELFF
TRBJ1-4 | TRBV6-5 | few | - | TGTGCCAGCAGTTACGATCGGGGTGGAGAAAAACTGTTTTTT | CASSYDRGGEKLFF
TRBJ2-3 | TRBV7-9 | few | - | TGTGCCAGCAGCTCCACTCGGATGTCGAGCACAGATACGCAGTATTTT | CASSSTRMSSTDTQYF
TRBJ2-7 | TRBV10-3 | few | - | TGTGCCATCAGTGAAGGTAGGACAGCGGGGTCCGAGCAGTACTTC | CAISEGRTAGSEQYF
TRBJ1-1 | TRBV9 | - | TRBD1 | TGTGCCAGCAGGTTGGGACAGGGATCGAACACTGAAGCTTTCTTT | CASRLGQGSNTEAFF
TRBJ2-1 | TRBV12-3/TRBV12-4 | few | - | TGTGCCAGCAGGCCGGGACGGAGATACAATGAGCAGTTCTTC | CASRPGRRYNEQFF
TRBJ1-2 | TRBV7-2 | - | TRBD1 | TGTGCCAGCAGACCGGGACAGGGGGCCGACTATGGCTACACCTTC | CASRPGQGADYGYTF
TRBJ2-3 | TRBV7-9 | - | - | TGTGCCAGCAGCTTACCTCTGAGCACAGATACGCAGTATTTT | CASSLPLSTDTQYF
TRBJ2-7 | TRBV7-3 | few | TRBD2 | TGTGCCAGCAGCTTATATTCTAGCGGGACCGGAATCATCTTC | CASSLYSSGTGIIF
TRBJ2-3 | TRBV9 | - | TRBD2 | TGTGCCAGCAGCTCCCATAGCGGGATCGGCACAGATACGCAGTATTTT | CASSSHSGIGTDTQYF
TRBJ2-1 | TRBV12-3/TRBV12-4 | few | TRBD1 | TGTGCCAGCAGTTCCTTCCGCCCTACTTTCACAGGGGGCCCCAACAATGAGCAGTTCTTC | CASSSFRPTFTGGPNNEQFF
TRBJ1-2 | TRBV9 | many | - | TGTGCCAGCAGCGTAGCTTTGGACACCTATGGCTACACCTTC | CASSVALDTYGYTF
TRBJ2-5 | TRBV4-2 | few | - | TGTGCCAGCAGCCAAGAGAGGGTTGGAGAGACCCAGTACTTC | CASSQERVGETQYF
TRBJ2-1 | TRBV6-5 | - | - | TGTGCCAGCAGGAGGGTGACCGTTGACAATGAGCAGTTCTTC | CASRRVTVDNEQFF
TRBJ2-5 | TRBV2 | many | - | TGTGCCAGCAGGACCTGGCAAGAGACCCAGTACTTC | CASRTWQETQYF
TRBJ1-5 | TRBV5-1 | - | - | TGCGCCAGCAGCCAAAAAACAGGAGATCAGCCCCAGCATTTT | CASSQKTGDQPQHF
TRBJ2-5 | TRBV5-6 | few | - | TGTGCCAGCAGCTTGGGACTCAACTATAAAGAGACCCAGTACTTC | CASSLGLNYKETQYF
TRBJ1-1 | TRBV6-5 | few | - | TGTGCCAGCAGTTACTCACATGGGGGCGTGAACACTGAAGCTTTCTTT | CASSYSHGGVNTEAFF
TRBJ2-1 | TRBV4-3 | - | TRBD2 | TGCGCCAGCAGCCAAGATGATTTCGGACTAGCGGACAATGAGCAGTTCTTC | CASSQDDFGLADNEQFF
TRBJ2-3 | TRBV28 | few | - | TGTGCCAGCTACAACACAAGGGGACTCCCGAACCTCACAGATACGCAGTATTTT | CASYNTRGLPNLTDTQYF
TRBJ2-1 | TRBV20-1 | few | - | TGCAGTGCTAGAGATCAGGGGTTCAATGAGCAGTTCTTC | CSARDQGFNEQFF
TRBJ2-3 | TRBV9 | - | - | TGTGCCAGCAGCGACGACACAGATACGCAGTATTTT | CASSDDTDTQYF
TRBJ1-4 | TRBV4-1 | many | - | TGCGCCAGCAGCTTCCGGCCAGATGCAACTAATGAAAAACTGTTTTTT | CASSFRPDATNEKLFF
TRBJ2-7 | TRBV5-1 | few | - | TGCGCCAGCAGCTCGACAACCGGGTCCGCTATTTGGGAGCAGTACTTC | CASSSTTGSAIWEQYF
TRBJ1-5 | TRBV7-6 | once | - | TGTGCCAGCAGCTTATCCTCCGGACGGGGCAATCAGCCCCAGCATTTT | CASSLSSGRGNQPQHF
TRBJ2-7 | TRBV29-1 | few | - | TGCAGCGTTGGGTGGGGTCACTACGAGCAGTACTTC | CSVGWGHYEQYF
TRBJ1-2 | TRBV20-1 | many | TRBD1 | TGCAGTGCTTCTACCCGGGACAGGATATCCCTATCTTCTGGCTACACCTTC | CSASTRDRISLSSGYTF
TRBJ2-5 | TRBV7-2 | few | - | TGTGCCAGCAGCTTATTCGGGGCCAGGGAGACCCAGTACTTC | CASSLFGARETQYF
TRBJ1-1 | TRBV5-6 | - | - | TGTGCCAGCAGCTTTATCTACACTGAAGCTTTCTTT | CASSFIYTEAFF
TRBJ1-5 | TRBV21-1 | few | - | TGTGCCACCAAGGGGGGCCTAAATCAGCCCCAGCATTTT | CATKGGLNQPQHF
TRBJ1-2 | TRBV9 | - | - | TGCGCCAGCAGCGTCGGGACGGACTATGGCTACACCTTC | CASSVGTDYGYTF
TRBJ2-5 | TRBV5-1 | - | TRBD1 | TGCGCCACCTCAGGGACAGGGACCCGTTTGGAGACCCAGTACTTC | CATSGTGTRLETQYF
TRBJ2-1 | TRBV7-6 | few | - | TGTGCCAGCAGCTTAGGAGGGGATATCTCCTACAATGAGCAGTTCTTC | CASSLGGDISYNEQFF
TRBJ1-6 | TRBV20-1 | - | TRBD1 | TGCAGTGCTAGTGACGTTGGGCCGGGACAGGGTCGATCACCCCTCCACTTT | CSASDVGPGQGRSPLHF
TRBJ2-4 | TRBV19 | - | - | TGTGCCAGTAGTATTTGGGCTCCCCAGGGGAACATTCAGTACTTC | CASSIWAPQGNIQYF
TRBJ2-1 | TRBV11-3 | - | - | TGTGCCAGCAGCCCCGGGGAGGACAATGAGCAGTTCTTC | CASSPGEDNEQFF
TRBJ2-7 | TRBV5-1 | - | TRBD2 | TGCGCCAGCAGTCATGGCGGGGGCTCCTACGAGCAGTACTTC | CASSHGGGSYEQYF
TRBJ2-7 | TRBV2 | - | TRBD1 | TGTGCCAGCAGCCGGGACAGGGCCCTCTACGAGCAGTACTTC | CASSRDRALYEQYF
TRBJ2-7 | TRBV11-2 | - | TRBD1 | TGTGCCAGCAGCTTAGTCTCGGGACAGGGGGTCTACGAGCAGTACTTC | CASSLVSGQGVYEQYF
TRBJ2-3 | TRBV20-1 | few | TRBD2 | TGCAGTGCCTGGACTAGCAGGTCAGATACGCAGTATTTT | CSAWTSRSDTQYF
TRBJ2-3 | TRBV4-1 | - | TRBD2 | TGCGCCAGCAGCCAGCGGGGGGCTGACACAGATACGCAGTATTTT | CASSQRGADTDTQYF
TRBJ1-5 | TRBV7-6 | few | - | TGTGCCAGCAGCTTACCCTCGGCAGCTCTAAATCAGCCCCAGCATTTT | CASSLPSAALNQPQHF
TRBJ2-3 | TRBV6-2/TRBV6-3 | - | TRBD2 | TGTGCCAGCAGCCAGACTAGCGGGAACCAGTATTTT | CASSQTSGNQYF